This TCR beta chain emerged from a study of cytomegalovirus exposure and HLA in healthy donors (dated by TCRdb to 2017 to 2019). A note on the overall study: According to an earlier analysis of around 600 of the donors, about 179 million T cells yielded over 100 million unique TCR beta sequences and about 280 Gb of sequence data. Around 320 gigabases of sequencing data and approximately 85 million unique TCR sequences were included in an early release covering about 700 HLA-typed donors. Among the roughly 390 genotyped donors, more than 70% belonged to the genetic ancestry cluster associated with self-reported Caucasian donors. The study was designed to test whether signatures of past pathogen exposure could be identified by cataloging public T cell receptors. The study used immunosequencing to profile the T cell repertoires of 666 subjects and linked those repertoires to cytomegalovirus serostatus. Besides the first cohort of 550 to 750 subjects, a separate validation cohort made up of roughly 120 different subjects was used. To predict cytomegalovirus infection status, the study brought together high-throughput TCR immunosequencing, statistical association of individual TCRs with disease status, and machine learning. To study patterns of TCR occurrence, a later analysis re-analyzed previously published TCR beta repertoires from several hundred donors and added high-resolution HLA genotyping. In the later analysis, no new phenotypic data were used to find candidate immune exposures; instead, reliance was placed on TCR beta sequences and their occurrence across donors. In an earlier analysis of over 550 of the donors, high-throughput TCR beta sequencing was used to judge whether each TCR beta V gene segment behaved as functional or pseudogenic. Donor age, sex, ethnicity and CMV serostatus were collected together with the repertoire data. A later genetic analysis used genome-wide SNP genotypes for about three fifths of the roughly 700 donors, treating that subset as a discovery cohort. Every discovery cohort repertoire had been produced on one sequencing platform. Class I and class II HLA loci were covered by the typing at four-digit resolution. The number of donors typed differed by locus, with roughly 620-630 for A, B, C, DRB1 and DQB1, around 500 for DQA1, over 600 for DPA1, and around 430 for DPB1. Four or five DR-DQ haplotypes were treated as single units for association and clustering because of strong linkage in the cohort. Among some 410 genotyped donors of the cohort, an average of about 240,000 unique TCR beta nucleotide sequences was sequenced per donor, of which approximately 19% were non-productive.

General conclusions and limits of the study: The study gave a list of about 160 TCR beta chains associated with cytomegalovirus. A further reported finding was that TCR beta sequences accurately predicted the HLA-A and HLA-B alleles for most subjects in the first cohort. Linkage disequilibrium might explain the correlated functional status among segregating V segments, but an unknown experimental factor could not be ruled out. The only immune exposure information available for the cohort was CMV serostatus. Presence/absence analyses assumed roughly uniform sequencing depth across donors, an assumption that may not hold. Most TCR sequences were observed very rarely across donors, whereas some public TCRs were present in many individuals. At a false discovery rate of 0.05, a later analysis linked approximately 18,000 TCR beta sequences to specific HLA alleles. The sequencing pipeline was judged likely to have produced a cluster of highly shared sequence variants as a technical artifact. Most CMV-associated TCR beta chains appeared to be HLA-restricted in a later analysis, and the HLA associations seemed to be driven largely by CMV exposure. Broadly in line with IMGT annotations, most TCR beta V segments showed up in productive rearrangements about 90% or about 30% of the time in an earlier analysis of approximately 600 of the donors. In a later analysis, HLA-associated TCR beta chains were found to be more clonally expanded and to have lower generation probabilities than equally common non-associated chains. Several of the top co-occurrence clusters appeared to be linked to parvovirus B19, influenza, CMV and Epstein-Barr virus, according to a later analysis. The authors suggested that the approach could potentially be extended to other disease states and immunological phenotypes. The earlier analysis of some 560 of the donors excluded roughly 16 rarely observed V segments, including chromosome 9 orphons, because counts were too low. Because some donors lacked HLA typing at each locus, the association tests relied only on the typed subset. When HLA alleles, especially DR and DQ, strongly co-occurred, TCR associations were difficult to assign to individual alleles. Because the 87-base-pair reads could not distinguish some IMGT-functional V segments, including TRBV6-2 and TRBV6-3, those segments were excluded. Only TCR beta chains were sequenced in this cohort, and the absence of alpha or paired-chain data limited detectable features. Three of the identified cytomegalovirus-associated TCR beta chains were confirmed in vitro to be specific for cytomegalovirus antigens. Compared with the 666-donor mean, donors in an Asian-associated ancestry cluster had fewer N-insertions in productive TCRs, according to a later genetic analysis. According to a later analysis, TCR association rates differed among HLA loci, with DRB1 alleles showing the most associated TCRs and HLA-C alleles showing the fewest. The classifier was reported to diagnose cytomegalovirus status with high specificity and sensitivity in both the original and validation cohorts. V-gene and J-gene trimming of TCR beta chains was associated with a missense DCLRE1C variant in a later genetic analysis, and the association was replicated in an independent cohort.

In total, 666 healthy bone marrow donors made up the cohort. At the time of sampling, all cohort members were nominally healthy, though unrecorded immune exposures were likely present. The donor tested CMV seropositive, placing the donor among the 290 or so seropositive members of the cohort. A peripheral blood sample was provided by each donor, and peripheral blood mononuclear cells were used for TCR beta sequencing. The Qiagen DNeasy Blood Extraction Kit was used to extract genomic DNA from the blood cell samples. Libraries were constructed by the immunoSEQ multiplex PCR assay. For the multiplex PCR, a mixture combining 60 forward primers for TCR Vbeta segments and 13 reverse primers for TCR Jbeta segments was used. The CDR3 region of rearranged TCR beta genes was amplified from genomic DNA by a multiplex PCR assay. The Illumina HiSeq System was used to sequence the amplified TCR beta libraries as 87-base-pair reads. The authors' pipeline ran thus. In a later analysis, 80 million or so unique TCR beta chains were counted across the approximately 670 repertoires, and roughly 11 million of these chains were shared by at least two donors. Raw reads were error-corrected and collapsed into unique sequences by a nearest-neighbor algorithm in which closely related sequences were merged to remove PCR and sequencing errors. Alignment of CDR3 sequences to IMGT reference sequences was used to assign V, D and J gene segments. Each retained sequence needed at least a six-nucleotide match to both a V gene segment and a J gene segment. A rearrangement was called productive if the CDR3 had no stop codons and remained in frame with V and J, and every other rearrangement was called non-productive. CDR3 was defined according to IMGT convention as the region running from the second conserved V-encoded cysteine to the conserved J-encoded phenylalanine. Sequences without an unambiguous match to a single V gene segment were excluded from the earlier analysis of several hundred of the donors. An earlier analysis of 550 to 650 of the donors classified V segments as functional when productive rearrangements were above 56.7% and as segregating when the standard deviation between donors was above 5%. A statistical classification framework was built to diagnose cytomegalovirus status from the catalog of TCR beta chain sequences. In a later analysis, V and J genes were assigned by comparing TCR nucleotide sequences against IMGT/GENE-DB human TR gene sequences. Using the TCRdist pipeline, a later analysis assigned CDR3 sequences along with most-parsimonious VDJ recombination scenarios. In a later analysis, each TCR beta chain was defined by its CDR3 amino acid sequence together with its V-gene family, and reads without a unique V-gene family were excluded. As a way to deal with suspected cross-contamination and a sequencing artifact, a later analysis dropped 640 or so nucleotide sequences that were highly shared and had low generation probability. In a later analysis, a clonal expansion index was calculated for each public chain from normalized within-repertoire ranks of inferred template counts. In a later analysis, generation probabilities were computed with a VDJ recombination model fitted to out-of-frame rearrangements, and the resulting probabilities were checked against IGoR. In a later analysis, TCR-TCR, TCR-HLA and TCR-CMV co-occurrence was scored with hypergeometric tests, and a repertoire-size bias correction was applied to TCR pairs. False discovery rates were estimated in a later analysis by permuting HLA or CMV assignments 20 times. In a later analysis, co-occurring TCRs were grouped with DBSCAN, and TCRdist sequence similarity was added when clustering was performed within HLA-allele-positive subsets. For co-occurrence clustering, repertoires with fewer than 30,000 or more than 120,000 public chains were excluded, along with about five repertoires with anomalous nucleotide sharing. As stored in TCRdb, this immuneACCESS dataset retains in-frame rearrangements with V and J assigned. A fraction of the clones does not appear; measured against another copy, unresolved V genes explain less than half of the discrepancy, and the remainder lacks a known reason. That table gives V, J and clone size, and the DNA gave D and trimming. Recorded for this sample are 90,000 to 130,000 clones; 65% to 75% of them occurred a single time. The ten largest clones add up to over 4% of the sample.

A word on this clone: What this receptor recognizes is not known. There are no base qualities to consult, and no much larger clone falls within one base.

The CDR3 sequence holds 14 residues, the cysteine and phenylalanine included. Only the CDR3 DNA stays, 42 bases, in frame from base 1. V and J lose 5 bases and 8 bases, and a span of 21 bases separates them. CDR1 is given as SQVTM and CDR2 as ANQGSEA, both from the germline V gene. This receptor chain uses TRBV29-1 and TRBJ1-2; the D gene identity is not certain. This receptor was taken from a man aged 30 to 39 in good health and CMV-seropositive. The sequencing input was PBMCs. The DNA sequence is TGCAGCGTTTTAACAGCCGCTACATTTCTGGGCTACACCTTC. Its protein reads: CSVLTAATFLGYTF.